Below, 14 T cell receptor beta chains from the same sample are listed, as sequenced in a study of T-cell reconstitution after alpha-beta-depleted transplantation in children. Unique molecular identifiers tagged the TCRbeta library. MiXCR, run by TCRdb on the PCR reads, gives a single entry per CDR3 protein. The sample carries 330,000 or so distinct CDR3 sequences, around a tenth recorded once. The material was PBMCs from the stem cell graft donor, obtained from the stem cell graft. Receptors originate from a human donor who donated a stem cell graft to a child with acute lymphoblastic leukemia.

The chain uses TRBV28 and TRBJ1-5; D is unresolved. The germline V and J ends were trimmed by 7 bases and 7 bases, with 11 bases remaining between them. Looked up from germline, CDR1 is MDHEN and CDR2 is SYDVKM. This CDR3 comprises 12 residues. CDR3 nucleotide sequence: TGTGCCAGCACGACCGGTTCCCAGCCCCAGCATTTT. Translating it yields CASTTGSQPQHF.

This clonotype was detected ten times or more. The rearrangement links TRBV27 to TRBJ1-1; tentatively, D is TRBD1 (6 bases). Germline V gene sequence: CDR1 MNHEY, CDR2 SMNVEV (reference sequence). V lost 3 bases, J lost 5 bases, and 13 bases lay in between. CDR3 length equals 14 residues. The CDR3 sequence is CASSFQGPETEAFF. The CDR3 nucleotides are TGTGCCAGCAGTTTCCAGGGGCCGGAGACTGAAGCTTTCTTT.

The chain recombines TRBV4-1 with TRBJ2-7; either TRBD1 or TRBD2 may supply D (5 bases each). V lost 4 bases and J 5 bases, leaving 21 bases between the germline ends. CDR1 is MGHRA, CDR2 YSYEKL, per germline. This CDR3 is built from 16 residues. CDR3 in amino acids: CASSRFPGRPIDEQYF. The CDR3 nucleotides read TGCGCCAGCAGCCGATTCCCGGGACGGCCTATAGACGAGCAGTACTTC.

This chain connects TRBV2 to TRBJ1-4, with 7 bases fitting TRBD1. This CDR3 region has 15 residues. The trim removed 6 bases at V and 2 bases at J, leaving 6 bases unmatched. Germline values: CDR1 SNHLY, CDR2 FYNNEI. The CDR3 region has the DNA TGTGCCAGCAGGACCCAGGGGGGCACTAATGAAAAACTGTTTTTT. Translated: CASRTQGGTNEKLFF.

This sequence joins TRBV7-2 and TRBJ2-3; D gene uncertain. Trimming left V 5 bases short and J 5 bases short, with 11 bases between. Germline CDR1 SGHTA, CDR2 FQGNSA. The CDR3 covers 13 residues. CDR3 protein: CASSNTAKDTQYF. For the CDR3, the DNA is TGTGCCAGCAGCAACACAGCAAAAGATACGCAGTATTTT.

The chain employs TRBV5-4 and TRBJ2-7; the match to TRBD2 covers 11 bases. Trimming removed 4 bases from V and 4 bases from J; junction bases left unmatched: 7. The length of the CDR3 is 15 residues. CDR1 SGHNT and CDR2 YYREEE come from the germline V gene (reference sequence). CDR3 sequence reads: CASSGTSGSRYEQYF. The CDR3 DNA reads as TGTGCCAGCAGCGGTACTAGCGGGAGTAGGTACGAGCAGTACTTC.

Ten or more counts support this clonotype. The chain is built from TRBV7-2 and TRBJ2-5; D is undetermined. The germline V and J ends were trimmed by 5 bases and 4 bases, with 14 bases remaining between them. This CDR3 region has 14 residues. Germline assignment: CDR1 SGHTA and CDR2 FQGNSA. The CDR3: CASSLPSRGETQYF. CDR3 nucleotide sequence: TGTGCCAGCAGCCTGCCCTCCAGAGGAGAGACCCAGTACTTC.

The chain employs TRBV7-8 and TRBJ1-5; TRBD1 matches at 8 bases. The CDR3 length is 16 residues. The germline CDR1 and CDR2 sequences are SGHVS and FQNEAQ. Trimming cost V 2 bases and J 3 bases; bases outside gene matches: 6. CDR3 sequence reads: CASSLTAGGFNQPQHF. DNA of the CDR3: TGTGCCAGCAGCTTAACGGCAGGGGGCTTCAATCAGCCCCAGCATTTT. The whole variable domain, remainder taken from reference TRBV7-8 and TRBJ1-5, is GAGVSQSPRYKVAKRGQDVALRCDPISGHVSLFWYQQALGQGPEFLTYFQNEAQLDKSGLPSDRFFAERPEGSVSTLKIQRTQQEDSAVYLCASSLTAGGFNQPQHFGDGTRLSIL.

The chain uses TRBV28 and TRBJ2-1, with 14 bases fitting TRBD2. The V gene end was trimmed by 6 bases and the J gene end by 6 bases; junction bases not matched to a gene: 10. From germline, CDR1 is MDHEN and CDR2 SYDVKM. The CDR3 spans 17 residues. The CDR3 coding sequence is TGTGCCAGCAGCGCCCCCGGGACTAGCGGGAGACCCAATGAGCAGTTCTTC. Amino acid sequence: CASSAPGTSGRPNEQFF. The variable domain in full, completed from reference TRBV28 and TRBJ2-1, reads DVKVTQSSRYLVKRTGEKVFLECVQDMDHENMFWYRQDPGLGLRLIYFSYDVKMKEKGDIPEGYSVSREKKERFSLILESASTNQTSMYLCASSAPGTSGRPNEQFFGPGTRLTVL.

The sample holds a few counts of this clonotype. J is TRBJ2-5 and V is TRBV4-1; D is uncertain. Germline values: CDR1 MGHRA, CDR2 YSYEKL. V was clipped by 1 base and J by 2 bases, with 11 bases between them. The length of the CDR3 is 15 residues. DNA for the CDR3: TGCGCCAGCAGCCAAGTCGAACTACCACAAGAGACCCAGTACTTC. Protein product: CASSQVELPQETQYF.

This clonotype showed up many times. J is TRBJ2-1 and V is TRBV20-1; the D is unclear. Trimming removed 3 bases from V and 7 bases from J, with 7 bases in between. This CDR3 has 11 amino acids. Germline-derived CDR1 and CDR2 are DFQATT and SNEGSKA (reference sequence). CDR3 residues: CSARVVNEQFF. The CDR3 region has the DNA TGCAGTGCTAGGGTGGTGAATGAGCAGTTCTTC.

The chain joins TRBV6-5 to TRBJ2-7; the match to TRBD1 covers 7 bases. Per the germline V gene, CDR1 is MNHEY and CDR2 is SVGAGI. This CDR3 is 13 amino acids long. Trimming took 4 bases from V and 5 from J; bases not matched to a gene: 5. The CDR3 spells CASSFDREDEQYF. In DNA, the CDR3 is TGTGCCAGCAGTTTTGACAGGGAAGACGAGCAGTACTTC.

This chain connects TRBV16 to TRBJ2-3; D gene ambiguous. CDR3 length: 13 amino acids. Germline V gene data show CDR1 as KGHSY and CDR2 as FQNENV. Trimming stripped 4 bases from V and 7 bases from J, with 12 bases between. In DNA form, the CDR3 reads TGTGCCAGCAGCCTGTTCAACACGTATACGCAGTATTTT. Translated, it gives CASSLFNTYTQYF. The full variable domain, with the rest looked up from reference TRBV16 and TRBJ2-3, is GEEVAQTPKHLVRGEGQKAKLYCAPIKGHSYVFWYQQVLKNEFKFLISFQNENVFDETGMPKERFSAKCLPNSPCSLEIQATKLEDSAVYFCASSLFNTYTQYFGPGTRLTVL.

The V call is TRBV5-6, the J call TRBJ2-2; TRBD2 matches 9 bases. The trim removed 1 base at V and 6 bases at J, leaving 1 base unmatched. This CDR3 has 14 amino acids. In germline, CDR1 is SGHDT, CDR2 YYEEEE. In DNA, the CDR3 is TGTGCCAGCAGCTTGTTAGCGGGAGCCGGGGAGCTGTTTTTT. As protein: CASSLLAGAGELFF.